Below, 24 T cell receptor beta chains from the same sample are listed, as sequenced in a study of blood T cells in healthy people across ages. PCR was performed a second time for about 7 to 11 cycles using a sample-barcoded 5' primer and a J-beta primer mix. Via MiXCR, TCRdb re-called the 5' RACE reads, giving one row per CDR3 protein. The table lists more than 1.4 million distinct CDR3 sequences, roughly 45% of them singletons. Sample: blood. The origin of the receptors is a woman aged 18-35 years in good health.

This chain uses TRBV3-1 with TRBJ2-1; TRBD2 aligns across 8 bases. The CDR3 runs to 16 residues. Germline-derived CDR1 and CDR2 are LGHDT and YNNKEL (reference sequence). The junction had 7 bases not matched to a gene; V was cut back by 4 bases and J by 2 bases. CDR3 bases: TGTGCCAGCAGCCCCTTTAGCGGGGCCACCTACAATGAGCAGTTCTTC. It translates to CASSPFSGATYNEQFF.

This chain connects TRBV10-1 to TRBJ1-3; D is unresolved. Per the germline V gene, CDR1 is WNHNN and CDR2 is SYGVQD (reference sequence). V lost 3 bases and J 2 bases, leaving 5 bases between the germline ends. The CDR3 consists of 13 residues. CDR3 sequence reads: CASSEATGNTIYF. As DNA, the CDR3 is TGCGCCAGCAGTGAAGCGACTGGAAACACCATATATTTT.

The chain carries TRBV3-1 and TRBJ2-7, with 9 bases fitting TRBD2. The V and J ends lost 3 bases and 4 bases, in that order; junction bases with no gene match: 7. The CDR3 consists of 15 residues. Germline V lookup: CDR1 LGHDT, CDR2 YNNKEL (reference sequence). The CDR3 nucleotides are TGTGCCAGCAGCCAGGGTAGCGGGAGAACTTACGAGCAGTACTTC. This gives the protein CASSQGSGRTYEQYF.

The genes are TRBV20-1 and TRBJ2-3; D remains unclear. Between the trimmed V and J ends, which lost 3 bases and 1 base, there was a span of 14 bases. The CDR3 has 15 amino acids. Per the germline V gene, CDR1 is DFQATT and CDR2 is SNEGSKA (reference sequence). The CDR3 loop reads CSASGPLTRTDTQYF. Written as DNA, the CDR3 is TGCAGTGCTAGTGGACCATTAACACGCACAGATACGCAGTATTTT.

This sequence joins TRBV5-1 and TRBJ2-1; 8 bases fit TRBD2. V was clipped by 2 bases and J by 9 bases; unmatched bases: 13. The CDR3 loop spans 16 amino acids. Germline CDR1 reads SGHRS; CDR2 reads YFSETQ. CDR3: CASSFGGASGNGEQFF. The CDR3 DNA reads TGCGCCAGCAGCTTCGGGGGGGCCAGTGGGAACGGTGAGCAGTTCTTC. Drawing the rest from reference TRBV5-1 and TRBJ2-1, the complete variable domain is KAGVTQTPRYLIKTRGQQVTLSCSPISGHRSVSWYQQTPGQGLQFLFEYFSETQRNKGNFPGRFSGRQFSNSRSEMNVSTLELGDSALYLCASSFGGASGNGEQFFGPGTRLTVL.

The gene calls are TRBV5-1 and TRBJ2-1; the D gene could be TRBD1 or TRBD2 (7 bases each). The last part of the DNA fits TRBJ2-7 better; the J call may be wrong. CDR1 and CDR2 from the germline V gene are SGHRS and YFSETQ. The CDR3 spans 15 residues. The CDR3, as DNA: TGCGCCAGCAGCTCAAGCAGGGGGGGCCCCAATGAGCAGTACTTC. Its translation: CASSSSRGGPNEQYF.

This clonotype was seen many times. CDR3 nucleotides: TGCGCCAGCAGCCTGCTCCGGGATGACACCTACGAGCAGTACTTC. This translates into CASSLLRDDTYEQYF. This chain links TRBV4-1 with TRBJ2-7; a weak D match, TRBD2 (5 bases). Deletions cut 4 bases from V and 2 bases from J, with 15 bases between. CDR1 and CDR2 from the germline V gene are MGHRA and YSYEKL. This CDR3 contains 15 residues.

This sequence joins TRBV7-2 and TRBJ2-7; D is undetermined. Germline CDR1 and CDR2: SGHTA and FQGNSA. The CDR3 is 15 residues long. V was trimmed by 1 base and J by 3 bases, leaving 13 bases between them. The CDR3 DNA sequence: TGTGCCAGCAGCTTAGGGTCAGTAGTCCTCTACGAGCAGTACTTC. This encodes CASSLGSVVLYEQYF.

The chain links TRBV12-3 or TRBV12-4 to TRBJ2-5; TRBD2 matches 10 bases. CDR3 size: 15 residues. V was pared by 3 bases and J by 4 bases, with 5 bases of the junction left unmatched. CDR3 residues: CASSFISSGGETQYF. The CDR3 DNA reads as TGTGCCAGCAGTTTCATCTCTAGCGGGGGAGAGACCCAGTACTTC.

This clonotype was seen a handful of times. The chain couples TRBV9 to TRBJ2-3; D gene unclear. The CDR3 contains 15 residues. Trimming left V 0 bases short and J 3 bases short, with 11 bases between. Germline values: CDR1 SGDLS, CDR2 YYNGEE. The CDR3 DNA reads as TGTGCCAGCAGCGTAGGGGCTATGGAGACAGATACGCAGTATTTT. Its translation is CASSVGAMETDTQYF.

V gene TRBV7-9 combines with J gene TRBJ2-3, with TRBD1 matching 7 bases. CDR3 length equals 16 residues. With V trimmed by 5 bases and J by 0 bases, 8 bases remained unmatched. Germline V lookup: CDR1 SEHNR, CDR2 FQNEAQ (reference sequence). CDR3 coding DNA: TGTGCCAGCAGCCTTACGAAGGGACAGAGCACAGATACGCAGTATTTT. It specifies CASSLTKGQSTDTQYF. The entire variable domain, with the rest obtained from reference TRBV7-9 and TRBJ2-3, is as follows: DTGVSQNPRHKITKRGQNVTFRCDPISEHNRLYWYRQTLGQGPEFLTYFQNEAQLEKSRLLSDRFSAERPKGSFSTLEIQRTEQGDSAMYLCASSLTKGQSTDTQYFGPGTRLTVL.

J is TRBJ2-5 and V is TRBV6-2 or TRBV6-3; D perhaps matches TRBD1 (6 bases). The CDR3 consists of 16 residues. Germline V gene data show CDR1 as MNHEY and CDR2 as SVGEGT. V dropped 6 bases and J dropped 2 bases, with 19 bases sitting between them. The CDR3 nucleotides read TGTGCCAGCAGCCCTCAGGTCGGGACACGACAAGAGACCCAGTACTTC. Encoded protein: CASSPQVGTRQETQYF.

The CDR3 sequence: CASSLAGQEVNYGYTF. The CDR3 nucleotides are TGCGCCAGCAGCTTGGCTGGACAGGAGGTAAACTATGGCTACACCTTC. The V and J genes are TRBV5-1 and TRBJ1-2; 7 bases line up with TRBD1. CDR1 is SGHRS, CDR2 YFSETQ, per germline. The CDR3 consists of 16 residues. With V trimmed by 0 bases and J by 2 bases, 7 bases remained unmatched.

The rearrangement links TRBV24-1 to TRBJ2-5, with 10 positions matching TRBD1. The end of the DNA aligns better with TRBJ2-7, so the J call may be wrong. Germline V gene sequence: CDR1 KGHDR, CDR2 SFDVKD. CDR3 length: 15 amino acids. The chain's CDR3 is CATSESGTGVNEQYF. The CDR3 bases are TGTGCCACCAGTGAGTCCGGGACAGGGGTCAACGAGCAGTACTTC.

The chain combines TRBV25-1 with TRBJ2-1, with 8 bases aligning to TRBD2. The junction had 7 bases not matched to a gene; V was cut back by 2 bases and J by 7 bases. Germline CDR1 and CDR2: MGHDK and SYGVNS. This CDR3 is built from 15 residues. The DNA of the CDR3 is TGTGCCAGCAGTGAAACCTTCCTAGCGGGTAATGAGCAGTTCTTC. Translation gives CASSETFLAGNEQFF.

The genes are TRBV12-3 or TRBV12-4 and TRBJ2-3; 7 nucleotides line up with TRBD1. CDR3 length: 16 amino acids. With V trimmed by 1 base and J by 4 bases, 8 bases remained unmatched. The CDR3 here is CASSLGTGPQADTQYF. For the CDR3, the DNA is TGTGCCAGCAGTTTAGGGACAGGCCCTCAAGCAGATACGCAGTATTTT.

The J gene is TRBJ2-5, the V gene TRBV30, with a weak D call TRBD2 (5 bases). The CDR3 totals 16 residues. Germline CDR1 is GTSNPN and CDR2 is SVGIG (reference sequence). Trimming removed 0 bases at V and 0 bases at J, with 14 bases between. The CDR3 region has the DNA TGTGCCTGGAGTGTAATTCGCGGGTTGGACCAAGAGACCCAGTACTTC. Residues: CAWSVIRGLDQETQYF.

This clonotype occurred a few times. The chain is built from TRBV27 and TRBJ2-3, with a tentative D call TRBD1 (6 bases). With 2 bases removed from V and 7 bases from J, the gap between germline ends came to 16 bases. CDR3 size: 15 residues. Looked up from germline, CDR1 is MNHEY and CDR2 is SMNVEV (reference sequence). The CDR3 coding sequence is TGTGCCAGCAGTTTAGAGGGTTCAGGGGTAAATACGCAGTATTTT. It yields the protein CASSLEGSGVNTQYF.

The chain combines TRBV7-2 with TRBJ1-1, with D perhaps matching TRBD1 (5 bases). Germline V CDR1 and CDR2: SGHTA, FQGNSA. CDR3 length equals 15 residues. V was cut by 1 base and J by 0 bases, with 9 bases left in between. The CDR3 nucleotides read TGTGCCAGCAGCTTAGGAGCGGGGGTGAACACTGAAGCTTTCTTT. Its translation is CASSLGAGVNTEAFF.

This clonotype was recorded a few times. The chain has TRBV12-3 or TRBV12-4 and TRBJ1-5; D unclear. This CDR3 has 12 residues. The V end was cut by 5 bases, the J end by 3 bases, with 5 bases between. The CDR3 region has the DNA TGTGCCAGCAGTGAGGACAATCAGCCCCAGCATTTT. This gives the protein CASSEDNQPQHF.

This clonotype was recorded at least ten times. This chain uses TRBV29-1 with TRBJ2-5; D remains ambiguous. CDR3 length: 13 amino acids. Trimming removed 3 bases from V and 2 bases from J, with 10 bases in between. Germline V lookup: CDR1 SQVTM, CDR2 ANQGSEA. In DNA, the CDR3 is TGCAGCGTTGATTCGGGTTATCAAGAGACCCAGTACTTC. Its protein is CSVDSGYQETQYF. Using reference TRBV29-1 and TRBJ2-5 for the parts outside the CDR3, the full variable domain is SAVISQKPSRDICQRGTSLTIQCQVDSQVTMMFWYRQQPGQSLTLIATANQGSEATYESGFVIDKFPISRPNLTFSTLTVSNMSPEDSSIYLCSVDSGYQETQYFGPGTRLLVL.

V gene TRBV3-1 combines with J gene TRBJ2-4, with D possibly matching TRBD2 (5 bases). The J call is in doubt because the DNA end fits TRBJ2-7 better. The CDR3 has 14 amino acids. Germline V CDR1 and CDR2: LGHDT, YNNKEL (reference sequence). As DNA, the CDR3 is TGTGCCAGCAGCTGGTCGGGAAGAACCTACGAGCAGTACTTC. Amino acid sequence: CASSWSGRTYEQYF.

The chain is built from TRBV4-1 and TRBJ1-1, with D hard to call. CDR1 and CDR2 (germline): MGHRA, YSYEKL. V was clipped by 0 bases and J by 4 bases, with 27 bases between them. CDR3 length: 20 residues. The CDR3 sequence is CASSQDAPYLLGNRGTEAFF. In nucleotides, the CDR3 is TGCGCCAGCAGCCAAGATGCGCCGTATCTACTCGGGAATCGGGGCACTGAAGCTTTCTTT.

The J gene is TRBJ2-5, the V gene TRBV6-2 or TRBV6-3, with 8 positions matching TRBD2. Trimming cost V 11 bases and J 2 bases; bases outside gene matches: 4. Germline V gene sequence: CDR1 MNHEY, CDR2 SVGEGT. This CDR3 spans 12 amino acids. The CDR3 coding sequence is TGTGCCGTAAAGCGGGGGCAAGAGACCCAGTACTTC. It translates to CAVKRGQETQYF.